This is a list of T cell receptor beta chains from one sample in a study of Ad26.COV2.S vaccination and SARS-CoV-2 variants. The repertoire was sequenced with immunoSEQ multiplex PCR; TCRdb's copy has only in-frame clones and lacks some. The sample consists of approximately 460,000 clones, 80% to 90% of them appearing once. Specimen: peripheral blood, collected in a trial of Ad26.COV2.S vaccine versus placebo. Receptors originate from a person between 18 and 65 years old who received the Ad26.COV2.S COVID-19 vaccine or a placebo. The CDR3 runs from the conserved cysteine through the conserved F or W. The order of the fields is clone size, D gene, V gene, J gene, CDR3 DNA, CDR3 protein. D genes are given only for firm matches. Clone size is shown for a subset of rows, as once, few, many or a class of expanded clone.

once	TRBD1	TRBV6-2/TRBV6-3	TRBJ2-4	TGTGCCAGCAGTCCCCGGGACAGGCAGCTGATGATAGCCAAAAACATTCAGTACTTC	CASSPRDRQLMIAKNIQYF
.	.	TRBV5-1	TRBJ1-2	TGCGCCAGCAGCTTGTTGTCCGGTGGCTACACCTTC	CASSLLSGGYTF
.	TRBD1	TRBV29-1	TRBJ2-5	TGCAGCGTTCCGACAGGGGGCTTGAAGACCCAGTACTTC	CSVPTGGLKTQYF
.	TRBD2	TRBV7-8	TRBJ2-3	TGTGCCAGCAGCCCAAGGACTAGCGGGGGCACTTGGGCTACGCAGTATTTT	CASSPRTSGGTWATQYF
.	.	TRBV7-2	TRBJ2-1	TGTGCCAGCAGCTGGAGCGGGCCTAATGAGCAGTTCTTC	CASSWSGPNEQFF
.	TRBD1	TRBV30	TRBJ1-1	TGTGCCTGCAACAGGGGGTGGAACACTGAAGCTTTCTTT	CACNRGWNTEAFF
.	.	TRBV28	TRBJ2-5	TGTGCCAGCAGTTTTCGGGCCAAACAAGAGACCCAGTACTTC	CASSFRAKQETQYF
.	TRBD1	TRBV6-2/TRBV6-3	TRBJ2-5	TGTGCCAGCAGTAAGGGACCGGGACAGGGTGGAGAGACCCAGTACTTC	CASSKGPGQGGETQYF
once	.	TRBV7-9	TRBJ2-7	TGTGCCAGCAGCAGAAGGGGTAGCTCCTACGAGCAGTACTTC	CASSRRGSSYEQYF
.	.	TRBV2	TRBJ2-7	TGTGCCAGCATCACTAACCGGGACGAAGCCTACGAGCAGTACTTC	CASITNRDEAYEQYF
.	.	TRBV2	TRBJ1-5	TGTGCCAGCAGTGAACGACCGCACCATCGGTCCCAGCATTTT	CASSERPHHRSQHF
.	TRBD1	TRBV10-3	TRBJ1-4	TGTGCCATCAGCCTGACCGACAGGGAGGGAGAAAAACTGTTTTTT	CAISLTDREGEKLFF
few	.	TRBV19	TRBJ1-5	TGTGCCAGTAGTTCCGGGGAAGAACATCAGCCCCAGCATTTT	CASSSGEEHQPQHF
.	.	TRBV30	TRBJ2-5	TGTGCCTGGAGTATCATGGCAGAGACCCAGTACTTC	CAWSIMAETQYF
few	TRBD1	TRBV3-1/TRBV3-2	TRBJ1-6	TGTGCCAGCAGCCCCCGGGACAGAAATTCACCCCTCCACTTT	CASSPRDRNSPLHF
.	TRBD1	TRBV19	TRBJ2-7	TGTGCCAGTAGTATAGCCGGACAGGGGTACCTCTACGAGCAGTACTTC	CASSIAGQGYLYEQYF
.	TRBD1	TRBV19	TRBJ2-2	TGTGCCAGTAGTCCTGCATCCGGGACAGGGATCACCGGGGAGCTGTTTTTT	CASSPASGTGITGELFF
.	TRBD2	TRBV18	TRBJ2-3	TGTGCCAGCTCACCACCTAGCGGGAGGGTTTCAGATACGCAGTATTTT	CASSPPSGRVSDTQYF
once	.	TRBV7-9	TRBJ1-2	TGTGCCAGCAGCTTTTTCCCGTATGGCTACACCTTC	CASSFFPYGYTF
.	TRBD1	TRBV28	TRBJ1-1	TGTGCCAGCAGTTTGCACCCGACAGGGATGAACACTGAAGCTTTCTTT	CASSLHPTGMNTEAFF
.	TRBD1	TRBV2	TRBJ1-1	TGTGCCAGCAGTAGACAGGGGGCTGGAGCTTTCTTT	CASSRQGAGAFF
.	TRBD2	TRBV19	TRBJ2-7	TGTGCCAGTAGTATAGACTGGACTAGCGGGAGTAAGCAGTACTTC	CASSIDWTSGSKQYF
.	TRBD1	TRBV29-1	TRBJ2-7	TGCAGCGTTGTGGGGACAGGGGGATACTACGAGCAGTACTTC	CSVVGTGGYYEQYF
.	.	TRBV5-1	TRBJ1-2	TGCGCCAGCAGCTTGAGCTGGGGCTATACCTATGGCTACACCTTC	CASSLSWGYTYGYTF
.	.	TRBV11-1	TRBJ2-1	TGTGCCAGCAGCTTTTCAGGGACCCGTGTCTACAATGAGCAGTTCTTC	CASSFSGTRVYNEQFF
few	TRBD1	TRBV30	TRBJ1-5	TGTGCCTGGAGGGGACAGCCGGGTCAGCCCCAGCATTTT	CAWRGQPGQPQHF
.	.	TRBV11-2	TRBJ1-4	TGTGCCAGCAGGCGAGGACCAGGCGTAACTGAAAAACTGTTTTTT	CASRRGPGVTEKLFF
.	TRBD2	TRBV19	TRBJ2-1	TGTGCCAGTAGTATATTAGCGGGGGGGTTCAATGAGCAGTTCTTC	CASSILAGGFNEQFF
once	.	TRBV19	TRBJ1-3	TGTGCCAGTAGTATATTTCCAGGGGCTGGAAACACCATATATTTT	CASSIFPGAGNTIYF
.	TRBD2	TRBV10-2	TRBJ2-5	TGCGCCAGCAGTGAGTTATCCCCTCCTGGCGGGAGACTTGTGCAAGAGACCCAGTACTTC	CASSELSPPGGRLVQETQYF
.	.	TRBV13	TRBJ2-5	TGTGCCAGCAGCTCCGACAGGTCTGGGGAGACCCAGTACTTC	CASSSDRSGETQYF
.	.	TRBV9	TRBJ2-4	TGTGCCAGCAGCGGAATTCCGGGAAACATTCAGTACTTC	CASSGIPGNIQYF
.	TRBD2	TRBV6-4	TRBJ2-1	TGTGCCAGCAGTAGAGGACTAGCGGAAAACAATGAGCAGTTCTTC	CASSRGLAENNEQFF
few	.	TRBV6-2/TRBV6-3	TRBJ2-5	TGTGCCAGCAGTCAAGACCACATCCAAGAGACCCAGTACTTC	CASSQDHIQETQYF
.	TRBD2	TRBV7-2	TRBJ2-7	TGTGCCAGCAGCTTATCTGCTAGCGGGAGCCCCTACGAGCAGTACTTC	CASSLSASGSPYEQYF
.	TRBD1	TRBV30	TRBJ2-7	TGTGCCTGGAGTGAAGGGGGCGCGGGCGAGCAGTACTTC	CAWSEGGAGEQYF
once	.	TRBV5-5	TRBJ1-1	TGTGCCAGCAGCTTGAGGGGAGGGGGTGAAGCTTTCTTT	CASSLRGGGEAFF
.	TRBD2	TRBV19	TRBJ2-7	TGTGCCAGTAGTCCGGGACTAGCGGGAGCCAGCTACGAGCAGTACTTC	CASSPGLAGASYEQYF
few	.	TRBV5-4	TRBJ1-1	TGTGCCAGCAGCCGACAGACGGGGGAAGCTTTCTTT	CASSRQTGEAFF
.	.	TRBV9	TRBJ1-1	TGTGCCAGCAGCGTAGCGGGGACTTCAGGGGCTGAAGCTTTCTTT	CASSVAGTSGAEAFF
.	TRBD1	TRBV5-1	TRBJ1-1	TGCGCCAGCAGCTTGGCCCCAGAAACAGGGGGAGCTTTCTTT	CASSLAPETGGAFF
.	.	TRBV5-6	TRBJ2-7	TGTGCCAGCATCCTAGACCACAGTACAGATCTTCTCGAGCAGTACTTC	CASILDHSTDLLEQYF
.	.	TRBV7-9	TRBJ2-3	TGTGCCAGCAGCTTAGATGCTGGCACAGATACGCAGTATTTT	CASSLDAGTDTQYF
.	TRBD1	TRBV5-4	TRBJ2-1	TGTGCCAGCAGCTTAAATACAGGGGATTACAATGAGCAGTTCTTC	CASSLNTGDYNEQFF
once	.	TRBV7-2	TRBJ2-3	TGTGCCAGCAGCCTGGGGCAGGGATTCGCAGATACGCAGTATTTT	CASSLGQGFADTQYF
.	.	TRBV27	TRBJ2-5	TGTGCCAGCAGTTTAAGCCCCTTGGGGGAGACCCAGTACTTC	CASSLSPLGETQYF
once	.	TRBV5-8	TRBJ2-5	TGTGCCAGCAGCTCTGGAGACAGGGGAGGGAAAGAGACCCAGTACTTC	CASSSGDRGGKETQYF
few	TRBD1	TRBV28	TRBJ1-2	TGTGCCACCAGCACAGGGGATCGGAGTGGCTACACCTTC	CATSTGDRSGYTF